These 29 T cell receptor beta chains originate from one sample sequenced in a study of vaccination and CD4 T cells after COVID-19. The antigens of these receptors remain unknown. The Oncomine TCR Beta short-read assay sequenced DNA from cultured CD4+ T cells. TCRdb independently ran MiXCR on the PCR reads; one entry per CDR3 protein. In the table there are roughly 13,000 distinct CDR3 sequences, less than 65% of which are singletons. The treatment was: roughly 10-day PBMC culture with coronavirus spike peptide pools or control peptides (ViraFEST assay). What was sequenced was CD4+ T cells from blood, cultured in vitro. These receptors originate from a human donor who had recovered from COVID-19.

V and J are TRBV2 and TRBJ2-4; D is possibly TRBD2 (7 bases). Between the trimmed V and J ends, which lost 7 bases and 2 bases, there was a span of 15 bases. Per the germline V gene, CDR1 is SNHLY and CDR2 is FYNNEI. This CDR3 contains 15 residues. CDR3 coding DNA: TGTGCCAGCAAGAGGGGGGGACTTACCAAAAACATTCAGTACTTC. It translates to CASKRGGLTKNIQYF.

CDR3 region: CASSRQRYGYTF. As DNA, the CDR3 is TGTGCCAGCAGTCGACAGCGGTATGGCTACACCTTC. The chain combines TRBV6-2 or TRBV6-3 with TRBJ1-2, with D tentatively TRBD1 (5 bases). CDR3 length: 12 residues. V lost 5 bases and J 5 bases, leaving 9 bases between the germline ends. Germline V gene data show CDR1 as MNHEY and CDR2 as SVGEGT.

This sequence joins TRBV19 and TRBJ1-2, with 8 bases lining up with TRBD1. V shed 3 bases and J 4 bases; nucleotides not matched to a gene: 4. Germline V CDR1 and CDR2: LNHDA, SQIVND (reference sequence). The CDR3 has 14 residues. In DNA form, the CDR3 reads TGTGCCAGTAGTATGGACAGGGCTGCCTATGGCTACACCTTC. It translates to CASSMDRAAYGYTF.

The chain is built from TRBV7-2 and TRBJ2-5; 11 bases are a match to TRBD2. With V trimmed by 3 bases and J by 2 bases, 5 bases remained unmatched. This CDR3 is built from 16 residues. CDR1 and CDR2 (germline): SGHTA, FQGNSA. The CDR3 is CASSLSLAGGQETQYF. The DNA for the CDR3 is TGTGCCAGCAGCTTGTCTCTAGCGGGGGGACAAGAGACCCAGTACTTC.

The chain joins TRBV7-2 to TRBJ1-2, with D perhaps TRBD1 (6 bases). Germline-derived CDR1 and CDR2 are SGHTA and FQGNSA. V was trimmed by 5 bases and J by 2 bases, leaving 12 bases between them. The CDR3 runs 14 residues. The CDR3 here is CASSLRTENYGYTF. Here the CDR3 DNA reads TGTGCCAGCAGCCTACGGACAGAAAACTATGGCTACACCTTC. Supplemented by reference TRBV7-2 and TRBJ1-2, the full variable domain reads GAGVSQSPSNKVTEKGKDVELRCDPISGHTALYWYRQSLGQGLEFLIYFQGNSAPDKSGLPSDRFSAERTGGSVSTLTIQRTQQEDSAVYLCASSLRTENYGYTFGSGTRLTVV.

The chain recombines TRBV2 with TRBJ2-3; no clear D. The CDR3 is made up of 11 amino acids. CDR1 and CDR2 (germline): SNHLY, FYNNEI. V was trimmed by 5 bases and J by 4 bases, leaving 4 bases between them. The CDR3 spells CASSTADTQYF. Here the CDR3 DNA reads TGTGCCAGCAGTACAGCAGATACGCAGTATTTT. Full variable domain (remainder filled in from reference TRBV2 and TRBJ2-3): EPEVTQTPSHQVTQMGQEVILRCVPISNHLYFYWYRQILGQKVEFLVSFYNNEISEKSEIFDDQFSVERPDGSNFTLKIRSTKLEDSAMYFCASSTADTQYFGPGTRLTVL.

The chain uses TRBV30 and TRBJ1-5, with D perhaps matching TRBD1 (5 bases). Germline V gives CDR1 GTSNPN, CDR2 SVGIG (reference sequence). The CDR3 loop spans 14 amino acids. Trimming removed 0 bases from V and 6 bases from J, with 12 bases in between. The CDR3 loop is CAWSVGGGSQPQHF. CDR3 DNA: TGTGCCTGGAGTGTTGGGGGGGGGAGTCAGCCCCAGCATTTT.

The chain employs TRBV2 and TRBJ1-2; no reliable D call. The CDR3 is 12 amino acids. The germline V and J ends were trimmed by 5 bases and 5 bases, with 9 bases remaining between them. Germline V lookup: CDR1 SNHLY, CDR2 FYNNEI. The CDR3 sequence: CASSQVGYGYTF. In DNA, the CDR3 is TGTGCCAGCAGTCAGGTTGGGTATGGCTACACCTTC. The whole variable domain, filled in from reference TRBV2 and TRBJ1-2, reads EPEVTQTPSHQVTQMGQEVILRCVPISNHLYFYWYRQILGQKVEFLVSFYNNEISEKSEIFDDQFSVERPDGSNFTLKIRSTKLEDSAMYFCASSQVGYGYTFGSGTRLTVV.

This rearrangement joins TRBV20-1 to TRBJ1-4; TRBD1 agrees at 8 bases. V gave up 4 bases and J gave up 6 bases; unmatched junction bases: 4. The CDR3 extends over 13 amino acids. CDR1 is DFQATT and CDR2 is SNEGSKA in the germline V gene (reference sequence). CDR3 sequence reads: CSATRTGYEKLFF. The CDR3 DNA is TGCAGTGCTACCCGGACAGGGTATGAAAAACTGTTTTTT.

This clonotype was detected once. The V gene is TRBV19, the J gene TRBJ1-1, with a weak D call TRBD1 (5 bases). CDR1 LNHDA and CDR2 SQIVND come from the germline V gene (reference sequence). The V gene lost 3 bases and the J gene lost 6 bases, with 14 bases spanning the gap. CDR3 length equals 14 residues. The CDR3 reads CASSIGQKGAEAFF. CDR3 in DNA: TGTGCCAGTAGTATTGGACAAAAAGGCGCTGAAGCTTTCTTT.

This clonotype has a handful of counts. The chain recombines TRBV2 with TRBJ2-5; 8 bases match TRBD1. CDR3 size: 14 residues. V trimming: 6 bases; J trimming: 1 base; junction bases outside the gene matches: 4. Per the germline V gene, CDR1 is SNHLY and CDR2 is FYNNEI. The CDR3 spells CASRRTGFQETQYF. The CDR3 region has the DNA TGTGCCAGCAGAAGGACAGGGTTCCAAGAGACCCAGTACTTC.

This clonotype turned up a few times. This CDR3 reads CASSYVRDGGIRPLHF. CDR3 nucleotides: TGTGCCAGCAGTTACGTAAGAGACGGCGGAATTAGGCCCCTCCACTTT. This chain connects TRBV6-5 to TRBJ1-6; no clear D. Germline-derived CDR1 and CDR2 are MNHEY and SVGAGI. Deletions cut 2 bases from V and 13 bases from J, with 21 bases between. The CDR3 runs to 16 residues.

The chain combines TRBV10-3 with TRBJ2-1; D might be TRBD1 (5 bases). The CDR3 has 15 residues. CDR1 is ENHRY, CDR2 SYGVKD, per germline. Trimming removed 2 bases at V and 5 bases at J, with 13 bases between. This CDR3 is CAISERRGGDNEQFF. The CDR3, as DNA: TGTGCCATCAGTGAGCGAAGGGGCGGCGACAATGAGCAGTTCTTC.

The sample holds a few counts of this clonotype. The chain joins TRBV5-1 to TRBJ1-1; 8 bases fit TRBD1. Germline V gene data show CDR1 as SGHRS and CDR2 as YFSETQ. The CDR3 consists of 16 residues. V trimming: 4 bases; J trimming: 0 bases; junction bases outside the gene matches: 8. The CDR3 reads CASSPGQGGMNTEAFF. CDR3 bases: TGCGCCAGCAGCCCCGGACAGGGTGGGATGAACACTGAAGCTTTCTTT. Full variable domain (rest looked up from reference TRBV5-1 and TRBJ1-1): KAGVTQTPRYLIKTRGQQVTLSCSPISGHRSVSWYQQTPGQGLQFLFEYFSETQRNKGNFPGRFSGRQFSNSRSEMNVSTLELGDSALYLCASSPGQGGMNTEAFFGQGTRLTVV.

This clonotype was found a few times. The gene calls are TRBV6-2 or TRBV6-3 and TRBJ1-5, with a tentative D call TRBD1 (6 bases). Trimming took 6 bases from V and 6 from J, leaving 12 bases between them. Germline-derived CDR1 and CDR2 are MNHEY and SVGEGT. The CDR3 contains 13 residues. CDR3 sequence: CASRDRRGQPQHF. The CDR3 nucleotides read TGTGCCAGCAGAGACAGGAGGGGTCAGCCCCAGCATTTT.

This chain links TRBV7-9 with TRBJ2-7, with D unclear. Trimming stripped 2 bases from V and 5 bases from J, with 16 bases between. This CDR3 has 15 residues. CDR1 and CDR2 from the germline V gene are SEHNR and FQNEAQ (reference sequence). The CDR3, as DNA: TGTGCCAGCAGCTTAAGTGGCCGCATGGTCGACGAGCAGTACTTC. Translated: CASSLSGRMVDEQYF.

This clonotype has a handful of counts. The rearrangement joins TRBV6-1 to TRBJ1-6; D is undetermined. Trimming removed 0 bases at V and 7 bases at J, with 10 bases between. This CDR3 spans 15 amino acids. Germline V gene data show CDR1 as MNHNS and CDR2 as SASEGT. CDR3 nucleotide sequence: TGTGCCAGCAGTGAAGCCCCAGTCGGGAATTCACCCCTCCACTTT. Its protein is CASSEAPVGNSPLHF.

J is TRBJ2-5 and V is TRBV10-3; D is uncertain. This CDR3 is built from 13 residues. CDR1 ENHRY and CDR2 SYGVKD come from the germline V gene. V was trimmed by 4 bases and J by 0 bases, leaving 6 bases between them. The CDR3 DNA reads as TGTGCCATCAGTGTGCTGAACCAAGAGACCCAGTACTTC. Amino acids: CAISVLNQETQYF.

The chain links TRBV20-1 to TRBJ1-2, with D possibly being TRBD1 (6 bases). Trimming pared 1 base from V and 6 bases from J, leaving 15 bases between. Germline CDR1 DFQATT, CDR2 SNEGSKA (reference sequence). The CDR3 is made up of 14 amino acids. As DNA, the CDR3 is TGCAGTGCTAGAGTACAGCAGGGGATGGATGGCTACACCTTC. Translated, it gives CSARVQQGMDGYTF.

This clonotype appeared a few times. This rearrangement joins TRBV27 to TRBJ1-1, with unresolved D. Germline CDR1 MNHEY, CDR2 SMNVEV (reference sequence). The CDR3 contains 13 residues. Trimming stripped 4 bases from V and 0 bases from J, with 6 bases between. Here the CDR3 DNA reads TGTGCCAGCAGTTCCGTACTGAACACTGAAGCTTTCTTT. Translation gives CASSSVLNTEAFF.

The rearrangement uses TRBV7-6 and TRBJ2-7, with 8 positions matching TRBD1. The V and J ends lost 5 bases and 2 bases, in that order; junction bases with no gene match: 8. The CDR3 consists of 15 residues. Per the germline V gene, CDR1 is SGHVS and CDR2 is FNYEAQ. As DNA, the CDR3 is TGTGCCAGCAGCCCCCAGACAGGGGAAACCTACGAGCAGTACTTC. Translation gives CASSPQTGETYEQYF.

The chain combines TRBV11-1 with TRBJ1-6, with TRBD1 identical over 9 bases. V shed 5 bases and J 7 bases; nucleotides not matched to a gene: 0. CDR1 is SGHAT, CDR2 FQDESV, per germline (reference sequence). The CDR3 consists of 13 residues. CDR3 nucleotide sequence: TGTGCCAGCAGCGGGACAGGGAATTCACCCCTCCACTTT. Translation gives CASSGTGNSPLHF.

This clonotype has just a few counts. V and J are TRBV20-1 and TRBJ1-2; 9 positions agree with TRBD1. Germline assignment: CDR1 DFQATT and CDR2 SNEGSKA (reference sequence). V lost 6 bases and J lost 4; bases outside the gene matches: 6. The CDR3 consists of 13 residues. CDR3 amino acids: CSAQRTGVYGYTF. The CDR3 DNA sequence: TGCAGTGCCCAACGGACAGGGGTCTATGGCTACACCTTC.

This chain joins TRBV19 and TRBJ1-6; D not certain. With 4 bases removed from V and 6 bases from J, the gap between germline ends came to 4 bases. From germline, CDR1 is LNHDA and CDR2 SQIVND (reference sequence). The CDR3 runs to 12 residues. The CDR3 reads CASSTPNSPLHF. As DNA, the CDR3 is TGTGCCAGTAGTACACCTAATTCACCCCTCCACTTT. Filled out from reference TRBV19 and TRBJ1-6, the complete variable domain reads DGGITQSPKYLFRKEGQNVTLSCEQNLNHDAMYWYRQDPGQGLRLIYYSQIVNDFQKGDIAEGYSVSREKKESFPLTVTSAQKNPTAFYLCASSTPNSPLHFGNGTRLTVT.

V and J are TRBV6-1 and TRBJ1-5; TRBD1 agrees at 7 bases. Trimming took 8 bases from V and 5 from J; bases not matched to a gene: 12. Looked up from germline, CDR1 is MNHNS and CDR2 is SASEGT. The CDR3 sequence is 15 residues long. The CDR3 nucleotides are TGTGCCAGCCACCAAGGACAGGTGAAGGATCAGCCCCAGCATTTT. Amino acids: CASHQGQVKDQPQHF.

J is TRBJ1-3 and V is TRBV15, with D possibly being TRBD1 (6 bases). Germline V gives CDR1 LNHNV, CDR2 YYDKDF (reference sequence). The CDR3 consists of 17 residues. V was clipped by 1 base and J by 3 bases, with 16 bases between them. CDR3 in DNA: TGTGCCACCAGCAGAGCTCAACAGGGACGGGGTGGAAACACCATATATTTT. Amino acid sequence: CATSRAQQGRGGNTIYF.

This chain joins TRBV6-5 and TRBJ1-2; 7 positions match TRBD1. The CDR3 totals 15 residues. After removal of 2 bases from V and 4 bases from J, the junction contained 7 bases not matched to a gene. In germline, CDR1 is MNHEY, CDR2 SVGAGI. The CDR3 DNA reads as TGTGCCAGCAGTTACCCAGACCCAGGGGGCTATGGCTACACCTTC. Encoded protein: CASSYPDPGGYGYTF.

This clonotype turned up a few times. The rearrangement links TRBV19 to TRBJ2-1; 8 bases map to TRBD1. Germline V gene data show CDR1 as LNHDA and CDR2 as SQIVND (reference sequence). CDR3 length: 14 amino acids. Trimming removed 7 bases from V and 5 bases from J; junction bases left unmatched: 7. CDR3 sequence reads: CASKVGQGNNEQFF. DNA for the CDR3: TGTGCCAGTAAGGTCGGACAGGGAAACAATGAGCAGTTCTTC.

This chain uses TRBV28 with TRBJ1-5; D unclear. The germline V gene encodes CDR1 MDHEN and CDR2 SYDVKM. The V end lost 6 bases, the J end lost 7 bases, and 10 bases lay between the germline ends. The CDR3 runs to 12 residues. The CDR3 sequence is CASRLGGQPQHF. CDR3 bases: TGTGCCAGCAGACTCGGAGGCCAGCCCCAGCATTTT.